The present T cell receptor beta chain was sequenced within a study of cytomegalovirus exposure and HLA in healthy donors. Study results and caveats: Investigators reported 150 to 200 TCR beta chains as tied to cytomegalovirus.

V dropped 5 bases and J dropped 4 bases, with 23 bases sitting between them. Germline-derived CDR1 and CDR2 are SGHTA and FQGTGA. CDR3 length: 17 amino acids. In the PCR, 60 Vbeta and 13 Jbeta primers were used. Data came from immunoSEQ multiplex PCR; TCRdb stores just in-frame clones and leaves some out. The table has 120,000 to 150,000 clones, under 70% seen once. On this clone itself: As yet, its antigen is unknown.

V gene TRBV7-3 combines with J gene TRBJ1-2, with a possible D match to TRBD1 (6 bases). The clonotype comes from a woman aged 55-75 years in good health and CMV-seronegative. Input material: PBMCs. The CDR3 region has the DNA TGTGCCAGCAGCGATCGACAGGCTCTCCCGACCTTCTATGGCTACACCTTC. Translating gives CASSDRQALPTFYGYTF.